The source of this T cell receptor beta chain is a study of cytomegalovirus exposure and HLA in healthy donors. As to this clone: The antigen is undetermined.

CDR1 and CDR2 (germline): SGHDT, YYEEEE. V was pared by 4 bases and J by 6 bases, with 10 bases of the junction left unmatched. This CDR3 is built from 15 residues. Findings of the study overall: Later work found most CMV-associated TCR beta chains apparently HLA-restricted. Cytomegalovirus-associated status was assigned to approximately 160 TCR beta chains. Earlier analysis looked at TCR beta V segments, and most were productive about 90% or about 30% of the time.

The PCR ran on 60 Vbeta and 13 Jbeta primers. In the authors' methods: Around 10 million of the 80 million or so unique TCR beta chains counted in a later analysis were shared. Generated by immunoSEQ multiplex PCR, the TCRdb table keeps only in-frame clones and is missing some. That table is the source of V, J and clone size, and D and trimming were worked out from the DNA. Among about 210,000 clones listed, over 75% were seen once. Sequencing used PBMCs. The chain joins TRBV5-6 to TRBJ1-1; the match to TRBD1 covers 9 bases. The TCR was taken from a male donor in good health and CMV-seronegative. The CDR3 DNA sequence: TGTGCCAGCAGCCCTGGGACAGGGATCAATCCTGAAGCTTTCTTT. Protein product: CASSPGTGINPEAFF.